This T cell receptor (beta chain) stems from a study of identifying expanded T cells in peripheral blood. Study-wide findings and caveats: Approximately two-week clone count variance significantly increased as total template count grew. Technical replicates showed about 1.2 changed clones; two weeks approximately 15; four weeks 19.

Healthy donors had no documented immune events, such as infections, while sampled. CDR1 is MGHRA and CDR2 is YSYEKL in the germline V gene. CDR3 length: 14 residues. V lost 5 bases to trimming and J lost 2 bases, with 13 bases between them. Here immunoSEQ multiplex PCR was the method, and the copy in TCRdb shows in-frame clones only, minus some. This table holds 60,000 to 70,000 clones, around 87% found once. As for this clone: Its antigen remains unidentified.

Sequenced input: blood. The V and J genes are TRBV4-1 and TRBJ2-7, with D maybe TRBD1 (6 bases). The clonotype originates from a person between 18 and 75 years old in good health. In nucleotides, the CDR3 is TGCGCCAGCAGCGACCGGGACACCGCCTACGAGCAGTACTTC. Translating gives CASSDRDTAYEQYF.